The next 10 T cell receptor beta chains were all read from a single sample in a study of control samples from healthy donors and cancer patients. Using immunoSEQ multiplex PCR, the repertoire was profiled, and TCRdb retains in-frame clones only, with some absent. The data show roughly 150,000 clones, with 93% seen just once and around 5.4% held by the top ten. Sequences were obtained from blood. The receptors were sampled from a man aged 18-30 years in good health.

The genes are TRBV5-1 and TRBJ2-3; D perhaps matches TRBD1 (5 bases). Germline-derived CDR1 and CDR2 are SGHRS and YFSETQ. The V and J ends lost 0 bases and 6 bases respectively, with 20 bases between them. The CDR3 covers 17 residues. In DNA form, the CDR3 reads TGCGCCAGCAGCTTGGCTCCCAAAGGGGCCCCCCGGGATACGCAGTATTTT. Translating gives CASSLAPKGAPRDTQYF.

CDR3 coding DNA: TGTGCCAGCAGAAGGGACAGAGCATCCTACGAGCAGTACTTC. This translates into CASRRDRASYEQYF. V is TRBV7-2 and J is TRBJ2-7; 7 bases align to TRBD1. The CDR3 has 14 amino acids. The junction had 6 bases not matched to a gene; V was cut back by 6 bases and J by 1 base. The germline V gene has CDR1 SGHTA and CDR2 FQGNSA.

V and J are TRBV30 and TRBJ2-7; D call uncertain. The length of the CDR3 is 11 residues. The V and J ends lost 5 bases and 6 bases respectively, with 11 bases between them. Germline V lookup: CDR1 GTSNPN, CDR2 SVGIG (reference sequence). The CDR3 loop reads CAWDGLGEQYF. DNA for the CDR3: TGTGCCTGGGACGGTTTGGGCGAGCAGTACTTC.

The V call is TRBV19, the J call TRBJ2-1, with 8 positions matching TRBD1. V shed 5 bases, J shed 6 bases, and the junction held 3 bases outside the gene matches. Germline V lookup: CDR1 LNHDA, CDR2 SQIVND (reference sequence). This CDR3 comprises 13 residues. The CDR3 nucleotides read TGTGCCAGTAGTCTCAGGGGGCCCAATGAGCAGTTCTTC. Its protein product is CASSLRGPNEQFF.

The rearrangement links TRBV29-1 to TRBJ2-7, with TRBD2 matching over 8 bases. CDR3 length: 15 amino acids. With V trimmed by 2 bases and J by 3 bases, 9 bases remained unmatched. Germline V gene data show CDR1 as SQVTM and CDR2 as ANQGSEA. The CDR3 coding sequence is TGCAGCGTTGAAAGGCGGGGAGCGGGGGTCTACGAGCAGTACTTC. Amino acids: CSVERRGAGVYEQYF.

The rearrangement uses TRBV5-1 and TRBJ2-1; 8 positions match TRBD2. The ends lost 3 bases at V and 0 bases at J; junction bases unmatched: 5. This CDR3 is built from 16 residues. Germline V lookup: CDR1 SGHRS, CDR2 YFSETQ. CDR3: CASSSERGSSYNEQFF. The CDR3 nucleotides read TGCGCCAGCAGCTCCGAGCGGGGGAGCTCCTACAATGAGCAGTTCTTC.

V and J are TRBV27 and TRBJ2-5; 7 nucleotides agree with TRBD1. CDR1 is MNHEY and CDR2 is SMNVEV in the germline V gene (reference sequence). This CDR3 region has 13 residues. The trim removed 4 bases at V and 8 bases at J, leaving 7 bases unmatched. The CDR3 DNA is TGTGCCAGCAGTTCCGACAGGGCTGGAACCCAGTACTTC. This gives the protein CASSSDRAGTQYF.

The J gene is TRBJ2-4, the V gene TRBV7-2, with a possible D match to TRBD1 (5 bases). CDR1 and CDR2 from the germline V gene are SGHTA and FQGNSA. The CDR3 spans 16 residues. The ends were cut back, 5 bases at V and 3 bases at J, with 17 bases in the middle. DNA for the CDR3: TGTGCCAGCAGCCCCCCGGGTCCGCAGGGCAAAAACATTCAGTACTTC. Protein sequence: CASSPPGPQGKNIQYF.

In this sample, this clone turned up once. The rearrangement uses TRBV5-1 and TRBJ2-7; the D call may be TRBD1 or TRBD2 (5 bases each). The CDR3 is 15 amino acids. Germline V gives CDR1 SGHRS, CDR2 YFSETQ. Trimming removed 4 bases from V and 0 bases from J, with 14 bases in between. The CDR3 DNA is TGCGCCAGCAGCCCACGGGGACCGATCTCCTACGAGCAGTACTTC. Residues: CASSPRGPISYEQYF.

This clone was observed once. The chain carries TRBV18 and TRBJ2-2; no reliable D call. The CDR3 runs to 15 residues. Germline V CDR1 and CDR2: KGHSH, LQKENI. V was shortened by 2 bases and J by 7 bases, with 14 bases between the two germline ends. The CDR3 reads CASSPVKPNGGELFF. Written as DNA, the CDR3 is TGTGCCAGCTCACCAGTGAAGCCCAACGGCGGGGAGCTGTTTTTT.